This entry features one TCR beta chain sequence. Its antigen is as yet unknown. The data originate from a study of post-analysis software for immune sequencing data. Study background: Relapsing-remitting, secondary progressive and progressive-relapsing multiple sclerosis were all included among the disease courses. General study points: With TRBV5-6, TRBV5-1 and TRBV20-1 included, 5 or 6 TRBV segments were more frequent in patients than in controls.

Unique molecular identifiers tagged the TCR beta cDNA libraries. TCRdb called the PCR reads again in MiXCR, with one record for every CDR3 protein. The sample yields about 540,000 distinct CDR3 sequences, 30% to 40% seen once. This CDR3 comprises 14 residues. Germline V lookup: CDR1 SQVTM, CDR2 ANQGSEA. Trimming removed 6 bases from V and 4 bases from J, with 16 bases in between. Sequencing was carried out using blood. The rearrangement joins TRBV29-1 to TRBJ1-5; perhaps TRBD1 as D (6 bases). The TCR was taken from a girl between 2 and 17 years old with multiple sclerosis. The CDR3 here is CSVKKDSGNQPQHF. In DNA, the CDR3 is TGCAGCGTCAAAAAGGACAGCGGAAATCAGCCCCAGCATTTT.